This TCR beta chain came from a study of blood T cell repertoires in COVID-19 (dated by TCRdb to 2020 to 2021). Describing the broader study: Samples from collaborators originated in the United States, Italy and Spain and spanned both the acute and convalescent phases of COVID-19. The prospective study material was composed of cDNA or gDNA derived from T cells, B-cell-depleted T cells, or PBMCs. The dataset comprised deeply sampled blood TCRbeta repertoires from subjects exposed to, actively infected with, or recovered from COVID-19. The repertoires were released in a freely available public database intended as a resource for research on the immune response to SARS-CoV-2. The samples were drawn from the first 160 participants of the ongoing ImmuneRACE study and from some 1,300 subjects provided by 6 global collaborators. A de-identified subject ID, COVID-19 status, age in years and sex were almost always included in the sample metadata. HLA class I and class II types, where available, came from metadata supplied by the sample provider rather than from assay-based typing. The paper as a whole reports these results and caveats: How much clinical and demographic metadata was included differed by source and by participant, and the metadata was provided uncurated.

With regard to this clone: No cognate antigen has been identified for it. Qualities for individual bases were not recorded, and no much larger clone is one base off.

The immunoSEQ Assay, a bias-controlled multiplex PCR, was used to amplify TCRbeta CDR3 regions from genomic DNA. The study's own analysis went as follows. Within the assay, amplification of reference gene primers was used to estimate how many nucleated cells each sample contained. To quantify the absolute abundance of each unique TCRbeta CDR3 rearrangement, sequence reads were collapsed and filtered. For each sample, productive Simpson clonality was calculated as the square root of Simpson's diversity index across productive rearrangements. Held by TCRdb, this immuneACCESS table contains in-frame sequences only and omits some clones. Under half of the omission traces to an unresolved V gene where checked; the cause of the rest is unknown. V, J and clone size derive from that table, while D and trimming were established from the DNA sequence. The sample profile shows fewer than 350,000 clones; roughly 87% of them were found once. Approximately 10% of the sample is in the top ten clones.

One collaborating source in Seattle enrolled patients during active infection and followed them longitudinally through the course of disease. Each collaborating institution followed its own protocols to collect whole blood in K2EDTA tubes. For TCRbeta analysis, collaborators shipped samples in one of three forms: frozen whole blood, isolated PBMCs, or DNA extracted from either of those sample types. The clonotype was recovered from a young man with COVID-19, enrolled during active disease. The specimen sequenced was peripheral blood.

The DNA reads as follows: TGTGCCAGCATCAAGCAACACCCCGGGACTAGCAAAGAGACCCAGTACTTC. Protein translation: CASIKQHPGTSKETQYF. The rearranged segments are TRBV3-1 (or the pseudogene TRBV3-2) and TRBJ2-5; TRBD2 fits 9 bases in the junction. The germline V gene (reference sequence) supplies CDR1 LGHDT and CDR2 YNNKEL. Germline trimming amounts to 7 bases on V and 3 bases on J, with 15 as the count of junction bases outside the gene matches. The CDR3 sequence holds 17 residues, the cysteine and phenylalanine included. The DNA shown is the 51-base CDR3, in frame from base 1.